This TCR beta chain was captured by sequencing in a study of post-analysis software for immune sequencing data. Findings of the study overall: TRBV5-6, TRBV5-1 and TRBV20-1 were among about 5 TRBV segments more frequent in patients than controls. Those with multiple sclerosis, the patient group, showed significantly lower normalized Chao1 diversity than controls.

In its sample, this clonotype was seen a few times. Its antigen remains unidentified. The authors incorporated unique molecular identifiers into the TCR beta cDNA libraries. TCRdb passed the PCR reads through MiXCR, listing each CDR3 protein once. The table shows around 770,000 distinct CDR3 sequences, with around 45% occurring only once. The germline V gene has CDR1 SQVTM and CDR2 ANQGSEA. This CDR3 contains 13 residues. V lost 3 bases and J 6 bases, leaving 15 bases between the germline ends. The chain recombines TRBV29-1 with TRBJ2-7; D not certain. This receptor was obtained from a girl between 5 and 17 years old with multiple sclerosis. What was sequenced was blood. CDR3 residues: CSVESGPGVEQYF. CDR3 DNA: TGCAGCGTTGAGTCCGGTCCCGGTGTCGAGCAGTACTTC.